The present T cell receptor beta chain was sequenced within a study of blood T cell repertoires in COVID-19. Produced via immunoSEQ multiplex PCR; TCRdb's table is partial and in-frame only. This table holds about 160,000 clones, 90% to 95% found once. With 4 bases clipped from V and 2 bases from J, the junction kept 4 bases outside the gene matches. The CDR3 spans 15 residues. Germline loops: CDR1 MGHRA, CDR2 YSYEKL. The specimen sequenced was peripheral blood. The chain combines TRBV4-1 with TRBJ2-7; 11 bases align to TRBD2. This receptor was obtained from a man aged 50 to 60 with acute or convalescent COVID-19. CDR3 nucleotides: TGCGCCAGCAGCCCACCGGGACTAGCGGCCTACGAGCAGTACTTC. Its protein product is CASSPPGLAAYEQYF.